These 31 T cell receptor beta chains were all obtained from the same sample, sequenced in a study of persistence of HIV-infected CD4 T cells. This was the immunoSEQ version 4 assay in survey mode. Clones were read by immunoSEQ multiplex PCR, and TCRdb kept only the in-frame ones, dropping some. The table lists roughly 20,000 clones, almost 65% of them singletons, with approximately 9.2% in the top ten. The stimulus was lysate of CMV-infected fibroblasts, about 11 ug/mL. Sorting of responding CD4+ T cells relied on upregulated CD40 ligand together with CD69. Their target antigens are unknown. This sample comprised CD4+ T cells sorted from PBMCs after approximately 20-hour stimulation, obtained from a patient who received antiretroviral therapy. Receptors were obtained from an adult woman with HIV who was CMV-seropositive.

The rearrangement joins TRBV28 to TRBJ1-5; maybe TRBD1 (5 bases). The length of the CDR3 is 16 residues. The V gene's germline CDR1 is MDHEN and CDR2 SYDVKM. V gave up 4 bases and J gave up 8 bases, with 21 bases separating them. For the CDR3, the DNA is TGTGCCAGCAGTTCCCCGCGCAGGGCGAATAGTGAGCCCCAGCATTTT. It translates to CASSSPRRANSEPQHF.

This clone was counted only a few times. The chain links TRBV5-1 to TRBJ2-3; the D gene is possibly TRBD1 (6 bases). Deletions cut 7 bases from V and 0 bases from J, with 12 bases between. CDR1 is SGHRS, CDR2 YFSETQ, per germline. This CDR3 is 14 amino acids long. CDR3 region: CASLQGLSTDTQYF. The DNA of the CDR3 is TGCGCCAGCCTACAGGGCCTAAGCACAGATACGCAGTATTTT.

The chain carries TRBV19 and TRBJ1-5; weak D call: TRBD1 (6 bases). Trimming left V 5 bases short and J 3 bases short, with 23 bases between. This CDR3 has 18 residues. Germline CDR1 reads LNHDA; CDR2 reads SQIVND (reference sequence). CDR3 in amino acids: CASSLGLGTQRNNQPQHF. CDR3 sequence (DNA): TGTGCCAGTAGTCTAGGCCTGGGGACACAGAGAAACAATCAGCCCCAGCATTTT.

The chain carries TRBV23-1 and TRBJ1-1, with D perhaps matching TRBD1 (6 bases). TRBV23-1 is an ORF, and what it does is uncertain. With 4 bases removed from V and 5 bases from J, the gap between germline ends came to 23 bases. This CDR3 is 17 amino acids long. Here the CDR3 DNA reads TGCGCCAGCAGTCTCGGTTGGCGGACGGAGGGGGGAACTGAAGCTTTCTTT. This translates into CASSLGWRTEGGTEAFF.

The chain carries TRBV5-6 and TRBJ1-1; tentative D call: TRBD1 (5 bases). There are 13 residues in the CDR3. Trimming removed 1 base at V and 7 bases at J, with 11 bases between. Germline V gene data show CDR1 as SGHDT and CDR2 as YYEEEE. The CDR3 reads CASSLRGEGEAFF. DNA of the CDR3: TGTGCCAGCAGCTTGCGGGGGGAGGGTGAAGCTTTCTTT.

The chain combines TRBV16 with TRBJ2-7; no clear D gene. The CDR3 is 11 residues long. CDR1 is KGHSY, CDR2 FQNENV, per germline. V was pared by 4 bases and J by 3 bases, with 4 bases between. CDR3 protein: CASSPNYEQYF. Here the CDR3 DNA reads TGTGCCAGCAGCCCTAACTACGAGCAGTACTTC.

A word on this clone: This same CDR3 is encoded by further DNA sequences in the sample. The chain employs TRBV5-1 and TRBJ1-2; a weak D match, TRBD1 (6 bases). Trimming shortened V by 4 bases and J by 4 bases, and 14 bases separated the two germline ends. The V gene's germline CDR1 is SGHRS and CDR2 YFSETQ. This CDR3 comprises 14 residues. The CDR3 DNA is TGCGCCAGCAGCCCTGGACAGACCATCTATGGCTACACCTTC. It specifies CASSPGQTIYGYTF.

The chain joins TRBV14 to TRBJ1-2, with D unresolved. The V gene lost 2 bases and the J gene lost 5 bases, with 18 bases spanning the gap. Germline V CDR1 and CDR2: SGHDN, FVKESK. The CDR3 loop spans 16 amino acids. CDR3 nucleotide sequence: TGTGCCAGCAGCCAATCGGCGGCCACCTCCCTATATGGCTACACCTTC. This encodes CASSQSAATSLYGYTF. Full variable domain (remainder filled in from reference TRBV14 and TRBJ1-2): EAGVTQFPSHSVIEKGQTVTLRCDPISGHDNLYWYRRVMGKEIKFLLHFVKESKQDESGMPNNRFLAERTGGTYSTLKVQPAELEDSGVYFCASSQSAATSLYGYTFGSGTRLTVV.

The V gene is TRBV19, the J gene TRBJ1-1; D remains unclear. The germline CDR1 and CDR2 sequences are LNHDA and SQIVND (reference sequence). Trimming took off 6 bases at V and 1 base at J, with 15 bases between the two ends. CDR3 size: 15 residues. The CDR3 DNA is TGTGCCAGTAGCCCGAGGAGGTTGGAGAACACTGAAGCTTTCTTT. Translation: CASSPRRLENTEAFF. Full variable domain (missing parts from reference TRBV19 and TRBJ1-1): DGGITQSPKYLFRKEGQNVTLSCEQNLNHDAMYWYRQDPGQGLRLIYYSQIVNDFQKGDIAEGYSVSREKKESFPLTVTSAQKNPTAFYLCASSPRRLENTEAFFGQGTRLTVV.

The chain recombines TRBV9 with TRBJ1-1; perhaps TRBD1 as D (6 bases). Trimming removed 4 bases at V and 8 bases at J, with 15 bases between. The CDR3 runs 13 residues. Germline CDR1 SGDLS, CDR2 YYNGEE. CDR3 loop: CASSLRVQGEAFF. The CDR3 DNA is TGTGCCAGCAGCCTCCGTGTACAGGGCGAAGCTTTCTTT.

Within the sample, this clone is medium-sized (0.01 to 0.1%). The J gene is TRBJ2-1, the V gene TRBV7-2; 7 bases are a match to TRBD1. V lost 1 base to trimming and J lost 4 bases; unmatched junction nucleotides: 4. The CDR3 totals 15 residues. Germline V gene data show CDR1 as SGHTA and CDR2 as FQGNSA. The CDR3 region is CASSLGQGLYNEQFF. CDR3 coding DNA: TGTGCCAGCAGCTTAGGACAGGGATTGTACAATGAGCAGTTCTTC.

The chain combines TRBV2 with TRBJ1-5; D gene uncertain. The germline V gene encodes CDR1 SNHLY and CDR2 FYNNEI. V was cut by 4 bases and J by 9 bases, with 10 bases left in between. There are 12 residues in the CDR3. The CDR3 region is CASSVGSRPQHF. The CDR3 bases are TGTGCCAGCAGTGTAGGATCCAGGCCCCAGCATTTT.

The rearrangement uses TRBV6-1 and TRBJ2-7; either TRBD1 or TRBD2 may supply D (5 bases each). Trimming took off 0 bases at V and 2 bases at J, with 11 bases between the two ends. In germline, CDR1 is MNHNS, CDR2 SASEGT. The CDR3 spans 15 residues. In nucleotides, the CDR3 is TGTGCCAGCAGTGAAGCGGGGACCGGTACCTACGAGCAGTACTTC. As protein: CASSEAGTGTYEQYF.

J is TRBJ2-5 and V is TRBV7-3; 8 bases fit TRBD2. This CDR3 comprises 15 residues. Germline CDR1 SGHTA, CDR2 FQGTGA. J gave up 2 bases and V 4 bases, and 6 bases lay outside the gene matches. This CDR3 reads CASSSVAGNQETQYF. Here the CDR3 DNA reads TGTGCCAGCAGCTCCGTAGCGGGGAATCAAGAGACCCAGTACTTC.

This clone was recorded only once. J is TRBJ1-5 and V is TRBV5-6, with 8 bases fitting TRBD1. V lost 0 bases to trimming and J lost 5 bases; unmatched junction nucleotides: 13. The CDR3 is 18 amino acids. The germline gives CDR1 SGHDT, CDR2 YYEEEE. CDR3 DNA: TGTGCCAGCAGCTTGGGGGAAGTTCGCAGGGGGCTAGATCAGCCCCAGCATTTT. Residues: CASSLGEVRRGLDQPQHF.

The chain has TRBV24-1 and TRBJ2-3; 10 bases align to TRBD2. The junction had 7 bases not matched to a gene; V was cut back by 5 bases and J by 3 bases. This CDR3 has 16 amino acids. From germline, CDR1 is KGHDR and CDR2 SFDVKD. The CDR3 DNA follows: TGTGCCACCAGTGGCCCAGCGGGGGGGGGTACAGATACGCAGTATTTT. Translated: CATSGPAGGGTDTQYF.

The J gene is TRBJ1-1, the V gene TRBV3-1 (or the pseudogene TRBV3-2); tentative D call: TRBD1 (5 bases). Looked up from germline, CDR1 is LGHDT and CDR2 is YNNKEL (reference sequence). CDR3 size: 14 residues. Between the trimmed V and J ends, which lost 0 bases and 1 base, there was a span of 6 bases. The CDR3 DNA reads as TGTGCCAGCAGCCAAGAAAGGGGGAACACTGAAGCTTTCTTT. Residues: CASSQERGNTEAFF.

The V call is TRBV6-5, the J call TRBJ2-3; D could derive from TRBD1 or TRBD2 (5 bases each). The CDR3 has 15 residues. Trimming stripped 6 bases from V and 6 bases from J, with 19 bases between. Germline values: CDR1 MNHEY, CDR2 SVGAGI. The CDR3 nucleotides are TGTGCCAGCAGCTCCAGTACCGGGACCACTGATACGCAGTATTTT. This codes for CASSSSTGTTDTQYF.

The CDR3 nucleotides are TGCGCCAGCAGCACGGGACAGGGGAACACTGAAGCTTTCTTT. Translation gives CASSTGQGNTEAFF. The chain uses TRBV5-1 and TRBJ1-1; TRBD1 matches at 9 bases. This CDR3 has 14 residues. The trim removed 4 bases at V and 1 base at J, leaving 2 bases unmatched. In germline, CDR1 is SGHRS, CDR2 YFSETQ.

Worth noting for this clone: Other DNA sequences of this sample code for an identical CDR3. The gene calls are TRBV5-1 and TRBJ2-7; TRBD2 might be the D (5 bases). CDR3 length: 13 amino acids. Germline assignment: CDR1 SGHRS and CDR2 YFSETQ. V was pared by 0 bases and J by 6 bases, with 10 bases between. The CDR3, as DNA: TGCGCCAGCAGCTTGGGAGGGTTCGGCGAGCAGTACGTC. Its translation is CASSLGGFGEQYV.

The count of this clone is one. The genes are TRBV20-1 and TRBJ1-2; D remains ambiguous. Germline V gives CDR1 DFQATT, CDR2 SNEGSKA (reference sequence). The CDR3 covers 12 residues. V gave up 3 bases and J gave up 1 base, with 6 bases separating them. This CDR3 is CSASKDNYGYTF. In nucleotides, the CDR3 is TGCAGTGCTAGTAAGGATAACTATGGCTACACCTTC.

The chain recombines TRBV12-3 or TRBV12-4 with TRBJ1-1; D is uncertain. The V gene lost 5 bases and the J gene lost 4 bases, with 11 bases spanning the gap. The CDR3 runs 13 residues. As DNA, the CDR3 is TGTGCCAGCAGTCGCGGTGGTGGCACTGAAGCTTTCTTT. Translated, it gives CASSRGGGTEAFF.

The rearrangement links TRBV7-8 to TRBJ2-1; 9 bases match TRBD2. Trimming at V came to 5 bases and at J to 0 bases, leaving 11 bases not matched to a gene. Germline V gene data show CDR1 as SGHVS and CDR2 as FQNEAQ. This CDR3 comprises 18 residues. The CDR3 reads CASSPIWGGGASYNEQFF. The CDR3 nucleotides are TGTGCCAGCAGCCCCATCTGGGGCGGGGGGGCCTCCTACAATGAGCAGTTCTTC.

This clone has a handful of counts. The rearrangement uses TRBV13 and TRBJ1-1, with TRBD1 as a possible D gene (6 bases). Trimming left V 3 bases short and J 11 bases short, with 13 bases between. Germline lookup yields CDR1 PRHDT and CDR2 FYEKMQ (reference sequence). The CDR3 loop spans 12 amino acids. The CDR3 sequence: CASSLKNRAAFF. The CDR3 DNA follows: TGTGCCAGCAGCTTGAAGAACAGGGCTGCTTTCTTT. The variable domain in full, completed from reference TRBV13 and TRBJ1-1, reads AAGVIQSPRHLIKEKRETATLKCYPIPRHDTVYWYQQGPGQDPQFLISFYEKMQSDKGSIPDRFSAQQFSDYHSELNMSSLELGDSALYFCASSLKNRAAFFGQGTRLTVV.

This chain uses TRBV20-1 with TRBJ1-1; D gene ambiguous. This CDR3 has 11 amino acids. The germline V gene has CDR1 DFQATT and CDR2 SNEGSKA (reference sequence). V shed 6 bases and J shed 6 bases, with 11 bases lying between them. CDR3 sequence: CSAPRTAEAFF. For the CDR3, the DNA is TGCAGTGCCCCGAGGACGGCTGAAGCTTTCTTT.

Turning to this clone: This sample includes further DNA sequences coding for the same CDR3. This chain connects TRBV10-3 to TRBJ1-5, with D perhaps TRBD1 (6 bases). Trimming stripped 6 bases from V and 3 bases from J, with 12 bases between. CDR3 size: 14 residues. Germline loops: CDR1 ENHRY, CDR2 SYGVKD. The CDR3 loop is CAIRDSLDNQPQHF. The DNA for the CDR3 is TGTGCCATCAGGGACAGCTTAGACAATCAGCCCCAGCATTTT.

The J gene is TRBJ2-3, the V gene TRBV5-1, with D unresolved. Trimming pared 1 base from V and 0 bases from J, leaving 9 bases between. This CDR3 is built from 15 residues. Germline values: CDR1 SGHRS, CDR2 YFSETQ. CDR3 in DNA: TGCGCCAGCAGCTTGCTCCTTTCTAGCACAGATACGCAGTATTTT. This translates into CASSLLLSSTDTQYF.

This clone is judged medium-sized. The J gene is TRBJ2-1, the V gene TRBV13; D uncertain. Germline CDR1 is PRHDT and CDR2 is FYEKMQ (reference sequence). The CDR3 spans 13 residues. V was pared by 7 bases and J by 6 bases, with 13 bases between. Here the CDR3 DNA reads TGTGCCAGCAAAGCATTAGGTACCAATGAGCAGTTCTTC. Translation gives CASKALGTNEQFF. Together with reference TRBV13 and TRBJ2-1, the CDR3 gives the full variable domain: AAGVIQSPRHLIKEKRETATLKCYPIPRHDTVYWYQQGPGQDPQFLISFYEKMQSDKGSIPDRFSAQQFSDYHSELNMSSLELGDSALYFCASKALGTNEQFFGPGTRLTVL.

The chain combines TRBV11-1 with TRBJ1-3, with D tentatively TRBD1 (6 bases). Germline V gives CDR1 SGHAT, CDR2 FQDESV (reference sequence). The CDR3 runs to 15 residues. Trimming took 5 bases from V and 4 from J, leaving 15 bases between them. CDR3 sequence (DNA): TGTGCCAGCAGCCGACCAGCAGGGGCCGGAAACACCATATATTTT. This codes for CASSRPAGAGNTIYF.

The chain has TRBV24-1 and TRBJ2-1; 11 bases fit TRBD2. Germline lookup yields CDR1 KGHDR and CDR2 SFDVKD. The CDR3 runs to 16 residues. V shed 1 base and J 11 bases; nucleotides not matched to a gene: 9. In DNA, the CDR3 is TGTGCCACCAGTGATTTCTCTCTAGCGGGGGGTACTAAGCAGTTCTTC. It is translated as CATSDFSLAGGTKQFF.

The CDR3 DNA reads as TGTGCCAGCAGTTTATTGGCGGGGACCTTAACCTACGAGCAGTACTTC. Amino acid sequence: CASSLLAGTLTYEQYF. V usage is TRBV27 and J usage is TRBJ2-7, with D maybe TRBD2 (6 bases). The CDR3 spans 16 residues. V was cut by 1 base and J by 2 bases, with 15 bases left in between. In germline, CDR1 is MNHEY, CDR2 SMNVEV (reference sequence).